This record looks at one T cell receptor (beta chain) sequence and its context. The target antigen is unknown. The data derive from a study of shared clonotypes between healthy human individuals. Broader study findings: Approximately 4.6% of naive CD4 clonotypes were shared across several donors.

Looked up from germline, CDR1 is SNHLY and CDR2 is FYNNEI. The CDR3 has 14 amino acids. With 5 bases clipped from V and 3 bases from J, the junction kept 6 bases outside the gene matches. Naive CD8 populations comprised CD45RO-negative cells positively selected for CCR7, excluding terminally differentiated effector memory CD45RA+ cells. Donors had no recently reported acute infections or vaccinations and were HIV-negative. Measured with immunoSEQ multiplex PCR; TCRdb has only the in-frame clones, and not every one. Altogether around 2,100,000 clones are present, about 95% being singletons, with the ten largest covering 1.2%.

Material for sequencing was naive CD8+ T cells sorted from blood. This clonotype was sampled from a man aged 18 to 30 in good health. The J gene is TRBJ2-7, the V gene TRBV2, with 8 bases aligning to TRBD1. CDR3 in DNA: TGTGCCAGCAGTATAACAGGGGGGTACTACGAGCAGTACTTC. This sequence encodes CASSITGGYYEQYF.